The 17 T cell receptor beta chains presented below share a single source sample, sequenced in a study of CD8+ T cells in alopecia areata. Stated treatment: oral pan-JAK inhibitor, 5-10 mg twice daily. RNA extraction and reverse transcription yielded cDNA as sequencing template. The table came from immunoSEQ multiplex PCR; TCRdb's copy has only in-frame clones and leaves some out. The table lists fewer than 150,000 clones, roughly four fifths of them singletons. Sequenced here: CD8+ T cells sorted from blood, sampled at week 4, from a patient treated with tofacitinib. The receptor set was obtained from a human donor with alopecia areata.

This chain links TRBV7-2 with TRBJ2-7; D may be TRBD1 (6 bases). There are 15 residues in the CDR3. Between the trimmed V and J ends, which lost 5 bases and 3 bases, there was a span of 17 bases. Germline V gene data show CDR1 as SGHTA and CDR2 as FQGNSA. This CDR3 reads CASSPPGHPFYEQYF. For the CDR3, the DNA is TGTGCCAGCAGCCCCCCGGGACACCCCTTCTACGAGCAGTACTTC.

The CDR3 sequence is CASSLVRESSVAFF. CDR3 sequence (DNA): TGTGCCAGCAGCTTAGTTCGAGAGAGTTCCGTGGCTTTCTTT. This rearrangement joins TRBV7-9 to TRBJ1-1; D remains unclear. This CDR3 region has 14 residues. The V end lost 1 base, the J end lost 11 bases, and 17 bases lay between the germline ends. Germline V gene data show CDR1 as SEHNR and CDR2 as FQNEAQ (reference sequence).

V and J are TRBV4-3 and TRBJ2-7, with a possible D match to TRBD2 (5 bases). Germline V gene lookup returns CDR1 LGHNA and CDR2 YSLEER. The CDR3 length is 13 residues. The V end lost 4 bases, the J end lost 5 bases, and 12 bases lay between the germline ends. CDR3 residues: CASSPGRVHEQYF. The CDR3 nucleotides read TGCGCCAGCAGCCCCGGGCGGGTTCACGAGCAGTACTTC.

The V call is TRBV19, the J call TRBJ2-3; 8 positions match TRBD2. The germline CDR1 and CDR2 sequences are LNHDA and SQIVND (reference sequence). CDR3 length: 17 residues. J lost 2 bases, V lost 0 bases, and 7 bases had no gene match. CDR3 residues: CASSIEGSGGLTDTQYF. The CDR3, as DNA: TGTGCCAGTAGTATAGAGGGGAGCGGGGGCCTCACAGATACGCAGTATTTT.

This clone came up a few times. The V and J genes are TRBV4-1 and TRBJ2-3, with TRBD1 matching 8 bases. Per the germline V gene, CDR1 is MGHRA and CDR2 is YSYEKL. Unmatched junction bases numbered 13, after V lost 2 bases and J lost 6 bases. The CDR3 loop spans 17 amino acids. DNA of the CDR3: TGCGCCAGCAGCCAACGAGGACAGGGAGATTTGTACGATACGCAGTATTTT. Residues: CASSQRGQGDLYDTQYF.

The sample holds one count of this clone. The rearrangement uses TRBV4-2 and TRBJ1-2; D may be TRBD1 (5 bases). The V end was cut by 0 bases, the J end by 7 bases, with 12 bases between. CDR1 is LGHNA, CDR2 YNFKEQ, per germline. This CDR3 is built from 14 residues. The CDR3 DNA reads as TGTGCCAGCAGCCAAGAACCGTCAGGGTTTGGCTACACCTTC. Its translation is CASSQEPSGFGYTF.

This clone has just a few counts. The gene calls are TRBV4-1 and TRBJ2-7; D uncertain. Germline V gene lookup returns CDR1 MGHRA and CDR2 YSYEKL. The CDR3 loop spans 11 amino acids. Trimming shortened V by 1 base and J by 7 bases, and 5 bases separated the two germline ends. CDR3 bases: TGCGCCAGCAGCCAAGGTTTTGAGCAGTACTTC. Translation: CASSQGFEQYF.

V gene TRBV5-1 combines with J gene TRBJ2-5, with D perhaps matching TRBD1 (5 bases). CDR1 is SGHRS, CDR2 YFSETQ, per germline. CDR3 length: 15 amino acids. V was pared by 0 bases and J by 1 base, with 10 bases between. The CDR3 DNA sequence: TGCGCCAGCAGCTTGGCCAGGGAAGCCCAAGAGACCCAGTACTTC. Its translation: CASSLAREAQETQYF.

The chain links TRBV29-1 to TRBJ2-1; no firm D call. V lost 1 base, J lost 4 bases, and 2 bases lay in between. The germline gives CDR1 SQVTM, CDR2 ANQGSEA. CDR3 length: 11 amino acids. DNA of the CDR3: TGCAGCGTTGAAGTATACAATGAGCAGTTCTTC. This gives the protein CSVEVYNEQFF.

The chain is built from TRBV28 and TRBJ2-7; D is perhaps TRBD1 (6 bases). Germline CDR1 and CDR2: MDHEN and SYDVKM. The V and J ends lost 3 bases and 4 bases respectively, with 16 bases between them. The CDR3 covers 15 residues. In DNA form, the CDR3 reads TGTGCCAGCAGTTTCGGTAACAGGGCGCCTTACGAGCAGTACTTC. It encodes CASSFGNRAPYEQYF.

J is TRBJ2-7 and V is TRBV6-5; the D is unclear. Trimming left V 5 bases short and J 4 bases short, with 9 bases between. This CDR3 is built from 12 residues. The V gene's germline CDR1 is MNHEY and CDR2 SVGAGI. CDR3 amino acids: CASSPLGYEQYF. Written as DNA, the CDR3 is TGTGCCAGCAGTCCTCTAGGGTACGAGCAGTACTTC.

Turning to this clone: Other DNA sequences in the same sample also yield this CDR3. This chain connects TRBV27 to TRBJ2-3; no firm D call. Germline CDR1 reads MNHEY; CDR2 reads SMNVEV (reference sequence). CDR3 length equals 14 residues. Trimming stripped 6 bases from V and 2 bases from J, with 12 bases between. The DNA for the CDR3 is TGTGCCAGCAGGTCGGGTCTGGCCACAGATACGCAGTATTTT. The encoded protein is CASRSGLATDTQYF.

DNA for the CDR3: TGTGCCAGCAGTAAAAGACAGACGTCCTACAATGAGCAGTTCTTC. Residues: CASSKRQTSYNEQFF. The gene calls are TRBV27 and TRBJ2-1; maybe TRBD1 (5 bases). Germline V lookup: CDR1 MNHEY, CDR2 SMNVEV (reference sequence). The CDR3 consists of 15 residues. Trimming took off 5 bases at V and 1 base at J, with 12 bases between the two ends.

To note about this clone: An end of the junction differs from the germline gene, which may be a read error. The chain couples TRBV5-1 to TRBJ2-3; 9 positions agree with TRBD2. Looked up from germline, CDR1 is SGHRS and CDR2 is YFSETQ. The CDR3 totals 16 residues. In DNA form, the CDR3 reads TGCGCCAGCAGCTTGTCGGCGGGGGGGCCTACAGGTACGCAGTATTTT. Its translation: CASSLSAGGPTGTQYF.

The chain uses TRBV9 and TRBJ2-7, with TRBD2 matching over 8 bases. Germline CDR1 is SGDLS and CDR2 is YYNGEE. V was pared by 2 bases and J by 2 bases, with 3 bases of the junction left unmatched. The CDR3 consists of 14 residues. The CDR3 region has the DNA TGTGCCAGCAGCGTTAGCGGGGACCCCTACGAGCAGTACTTC. Its translation: CASSVSGDPYEQYF.

This chain joins TRBV5-5 and TRBJ2-2; no reliable D call. V dropped 2 bases and J dropped 6 bases, with 20 bases sitting between them. Germline V lookup: CDR1 SGHKS, CDR2 YYEKEE (reference sequence). The CDR3 contains 17 residues. Here the CDR3 reads CASSFQSLYAAPGELFF. CDR3 DNA: TGTGCCAGCAGCTTCCAGTCTCTTTATGCCGCACCCGGGGAGCTGTTTTTT.

V and J are TRBV11-2 and TRBJ2-1; D possibly corresponds to TRBD2 (5 bases). Looked up from germline, CDR1 is SGHAT and CDR2 is FQNNGV. The length of the CDR3 is 15 residues. V lost 5 bases, J lost 0 bases, and 11 bases lay in between. CDR3 sequence reads: CASSPPGSSYNEQFF. In DNA, the CDR3 is TGTGCCAGCAGCCCCCCGGGGAGCTCCTACAATGAGCAGTTCTTC.